This entry lists 21 T cell receptor beta chains sequenced from one sample in a study of T cell responses to AZD1222 COVID-19 vaccine. The protocol was immunoSEQ multiplex PCR, while the TCRdb copy is restricted to in-frame clones and leaves out a portion. The sample yields 130,000 to 150,000 clones, under 95% seen once. The input for sequencing was peripheral blood, taken on day 0 of AZD1222 vaccination. The receptors were sampled from an adult in good health.

J is TRBJ2-3 and V is TRBV5-4; 8 bases agree with TRBD1. The CDR3 has 15 residues. V dropped 3 bases and J dropped 4; count of bases not matched to a gene: 7. Germline V gene lookup returns CDR1 SGHNT and CDR2 YYREEE (reference sequence). The DNA for the CDR3 is TGTGCCAGCAGCTCCGGACAGGGTATATCAGATACGCAGTATTTT. Translated, it gives CASSSGQGISDTQYF.

V gene TRBV3-1 (or the pseudogene TRBV3-2) combines with J gene TRBJ1-2, with D maybe TRBD1 (5 bases). CDR3 length equals 12 residues. Trimming took off 4 bases at V and 8 bases at J, with 11 bases between the two ends. Per the germline V gene, CDR1 is LGHDT and CDR2 is YNNKEL (reference sequence). CDR3 coding DNA: TGTGCCAGCAGCCTTTTAAGGGGCGGCTACACCTTC. Amino acids: CASSLLRGGYTF.

V gene TRBV28 combines with J gene TRBJ2-2; D ambiguous. With 3 bases removed from V and 2 bases from J, the gap between germline ends came to 7 bases. Germline CDR1 MDHEN, CDR2 SYDVKM. This CDR3 spans 14 amino acids. The CDR3 DNA sequence: TGTGCCAGCAGTTTTAGGGTAAACACCGGGGAGCTGTTTTTT. Translating gives CASSFRVNTGELFF.

The chain joins TRBV14 to TRBJ1-6; no clear D. The V and J ends lost 2 bases and 7 bases respectively, with 3 bases between them. Germline CDR1 reads SGHDN; CDR2 reads FVKESK. The CDR3 totals 12 residues. The CDR3 nucleotides read TGTGCCAGCAGCCAAATGAATTCACCCCTCCACTTT. Its protein is CASSQMNSPLHF.

This chain uses TRBV5-1 with TRBJ2-1; TRBD2 matches at 8 bases. Germline trimming cut 4 bases from V and 2 bases from J; bases unmatched to any gene: 5. Germline V gene sequence: CDR1 SGHRS, CDR2 YFSETQ. The CDR3 has 15 amino acids. CDR3 sequence: CASSPSGRAYNEQFF. The DNA for the CDR3 is TGCGCCAGCAGCCCCAGCGGGAGAGCCTACAATGAGCAGTTCTTC.

This clone was counted once. The chain has TRBV19 and TRBJ2-1, with D perhaps TRBD1 (6 bases). In germline, CDR1 is LNHDA, CDR2 SQIVND (reference sequence). This CDR3 spans 15 amino acids. The ends were cut back, 5 bases at V and 0 bases at J, with 11 bases in the middle. The DNA of the CDR3 is TGTGCCAGTAGTGGAACAGGGAGCTCCTACAATGAGCAGTTCTTC. This translates into CASSGTGSSYNEQFF. Variable domain in full (rest from reference TRBV19 and TRBJ2-1): DGGITQSPKYLFRKEGQNVTLSCEQNLNHDAMYWYRQDPGQGLRLIYYSQIVNDFQKGDIAEGYSVSREKKESFPLTVTSAQKNPTAFYLCASSGTGSSYNEQFFGPGTRLTVL.

This clone was seen just once. The CDR3 region has the DNA TGTGCCAGCAGCTTTGACCAGGGAGGGGATACGCAGTATTTT. It encodes CASSFDQGGDTQYF. V is TRBV9 and J is TRBJ2-3; 7 nucleotides agree with TRBD2. The ends lost 4 bases at V and 6 bases at J; junction bases unmatched: 8. CDR1 is SGDLS, CDR2 YYNGEE, per germline. This CDR3 is 14 amino acids long.

The CDR3 region has the DNA TGTGCCAGTAGTTCAATAGGGGCTGTGGGGGACACAGATACGCAGTATTTT. Residues: CASSSIGAVGDTDTQYF. The V call is TRBV19, the J call TRBJ2-3; the D call may be TRBD1 or TRBD2 (5 bases each). CDR3 length: 17 residues. Germline assignment: CDR1 LNHDA and CDR2 SQIVND (reference sequence). Trimming removed 5 bases from V and 2 bases from J, with 20 bases in between. The variable domain in full, with the rest retrieved from reference TRBV19 and TRBJ2-3, is DGGITQSPKYLFRKEGQNVTLSCEQNLNHDAMYWYRQDPGQGLRLIYYSQIVNDFQKGDIAEGYSVSREKKESFPLTVTSAQKNPTAFYLCASSSIGAVGDTDTQYFGPGTRLTVL.

V and J are TRBV5-1 and TRBJ2-1, with 8 bases fitting TRBD1. V was pared by 2 bases and J by 5 bases, with 3 bases of the junction left unmatched. The CDR3 spans 14 residues. Looked up from germline, CDR1 is SGHRS and CDR2 is YFSETQ. The CDR3 spells CASSLADRDNEQFF. As DNA, the CDR3 is TGCGCCAGCAGCTTAGCGGACAGGGACAATGAGCAGTTCTTC.

This clone was seen only once. The sample has other DNA sequences that encode this CDR3 too. The CDR3: CASSLSRDNEQFF. The CDR3 region has the DNA TGTGCCAGCAGCTTATCCAGGGACAATGAGCAGTTCTTC. The chain has TRBV7-2 and TRBJ2-1, with D perhaps matching TRBD1 (5 bases). Germline CDR1 is SGHTA and CDR2 is FQGNSA. V lost 2 bases and J lost 5, with 7 bases in between. The CDR3 is made up of 13 amino acids.

The chain is built from TRBV5-1 and TRBJ2-2; D gene uncertain. CDR3 length: 13 residues. V gave up 4 bases and J gave up 2 bases, with 6 bases separating them. CDR1 and CDR2 (germline): SGHRS, YFSETQ. The CDR3 sequence is CASSPANTGELFF. CDR3 nucleotides: TGCGCCAGCAGCCCGGCCAACACCGGGGAGCTGTTTTTT.

In this sample, this clone turned up many times. The chain recombines TRBV13 with TRBJ1-1; D unresolved. Trimming left V 7 bases short and J 2 bases short, with 11 bases between. CDR3 length: 13 amino acids. Germline assignment: CDR1 PRHDT and CDR2 FYEKMQ (reference sequence). CDR3 residues: CASKFSINTEAFF. The CDR3 DNA reads TGTGCCAGCAAGTTCTCGATCAACACTGAAGCTTTCTTT.

The chain has TRBV10-3 and TRBJ1-5; 7 nucleotides agree with TRBD1. CDR1 and CDR2 from the germline V gene are ENHRY and SYGVKD. The J segment lost 4 bases and the V segment lost 10 bases, leaving 13 bases of the junction unmatched. This CDR3 has 15 residues. The CDR3 is CATRGDSASNQPQHF. The CDR3 DNA is TGTGCCACGAGGGGGGACAGCGCCTCTAATCAGCCCCAGCATTTT.

J is TRBJ2-1 and V is TRBV6-5; D could derive from TRBD1 or TRBD2 (5 bases each). Trimming took 5 bases from V and 8 from J, leaving 19 bases between them. Germline assignment: CDR1 MNHEY and CDR2 SVGAGI. This CDR3 comprises 15 residues. The CDR3 DNA is TGTGCCAGCAGTCCGGGGCTGTCCCTCGACGATGAGCAGTTCTTC. Protein: CASSPGLSLDDEQFF.

This clone came up once. The chain couples TRBV14 to TRBJ2-1; possible D gene TRBD2, 5 bases. The CDR3 has 17 amino acids. CDR1 and CDR2 from the germline V gene are SGHDN and FVKESK. The V end was cut by 4 bases, the J end by 5 bases, with 21 bases between. The CDR3, as DNA: TGTGCCAGCAGCCCTAACCGGAGGCCCGTAATAAACAATGAGCAGTTCTTC. It translates to CASSPNRRPVINNEQFF.

The chain combines TRBV5-1 with TRBJ2-5; 11 bases agree with TRBD2. Trimming removed 4 bases from V and 5 bases from J; junction bases left unmatched: 10. Germline values: CDR1 SGHRS, CDR2 YFSETQ. The CDR3 length is 16 residues. The CDR3 DNA reads TGCGCCAGCAGCCCCCTTAGCGGGAGGGCCTATGAGACCCAGTACTTC. Its translation is CASSPLSGRAYETQYF.

V gene TRBV5-8 combines with J gene TRBJ1-2; a possible D gene is TRBD1 (6 bases). V lost 4 bases to trimming and J lost 7 bases, with 23 bases between them. CDR1 is SGHTS, CDR2 YDEGEE, per germline. This CDR3 has 16 residues. The chain's CDR3 is CASSPRDTATVGGYTF. The CDR3 DNA reads TGTGCCAGCAGCCCCCGGGACACCGCTACAGTGGGTGGCTACACCTTC.

V usage is TRBV4-1 and J usage is TRBJ1-2; no reliable D call. V was shortened by 1 base and J by 6 bases, with 12 bases between the two germline ends. The germline gives CDR1 MGHRA, CDR2 YSYEKL. The CDR3 runs to 14 residues. The CDR3 is CASSQVSVYHGYTF. Written as DNA, the CDR3 is TGCGCCAGCAGCCAAGTAAGCGTTTACCATGGCTACACCTTC.

V usage is TRBV18 and J usage is TRBJ1-2; D unclear. CDR1 and CDR2 from the germline V gene are KGHSH and LQKENI. The CDR3 has 12 amino acids. Trimming cost V 3 bases and J 3 bases, with 5 bases left between them. CDR3 protein: CASSPTDYGYTF. The CDR3, as DNA: TGTGCCAGCTCACCTACGGACTATGGCTACACCTTC.

The V gene is TRBV6-5, the J gene TRBJ1-1; 7 positions match TRBD1. This CDR3 spans 14 amino acids. V lost 2 bases to trimming and J lost 5 bases; unmatched junction nucleotides: 5. Germline V gene sequence: CDR1 MNHEY, CDR2 SVGAGI. The CDR3: CASSYRGRWTEAFF. CDR3 coding DNA: TGTGCCAGCAGTTACAGGGGGCGCTGGACTGAAGCTTTCTTT.

The chain couples TRBV7-9 to TRBJ2-7; D is undetermined. The ends were cut back, 2 bases at V and 5 bases at J, with 4 bases in the middle. The CDR3 extends over 11 amino acids. CDR1 is SEHNR and CDR2 is FQNEAQ in the germline V gene (reference sequence). CDR3 DNA: TGTGCCAGCAGCTTATTTGACGAGCAGTACTTC. Residues: CASSLFDEQYF.